A single sample gave rise to the 23 T cell receptor beta chains below, sequenced in a study of Ad26.COV2.S vaccination and SARS-CoV-2 variants. The protocol was immunoSEQ multiplex PCR, while the TCRdb copy is restricted to in-frame clones and leaves out a portion. The data hold around 300,000 clones, with 90% observed a single time. Regarding treatment: roughly 19 received Ad26.COV2.S at low or high dose, single or two shots; about 5 received placebo; per-sample allocation not given. Sampling was done on day 63 after the first vaccine or placebo injection. Sequencing was performed on peripheral blood, taken in a trial of Ad26.COV2.S vaccine versus placebo. All receptors come from a person aged 18-65 years who received the Ad26.COV2.S COVID-19 vaccine or a placebo.

The CDR3 here is CASRPGQNEKLFF. In DNA form, the CDR3 reads TGTGCCAGTAGGCCGGGACAGAATGAAAAACTGTTTTTT. This sequence joins TRBV19 and TRBJ1-4; 7 positions match TRBD1. V lost 6 bases and J lost 5; bases outside the gene matches: 3. The CDR3 length is 13 residues. Germline assignment: CDR1 LNHDA and CDR2 SQIVND (reference sequence).

As DNA, the CDR3 is TGCGCCAGCAGCTCACCCCTACAGTGGGCGAGCACAGATACGCAGTATTTT. It is translated as CASSSPLQWASTDTQYF. The chain employs TRBV5-1 and TRBJ2-3, with D uncertain. The CDR3 covers 17 residues. Trimming removed 3 bases at V and 0 bases at J, with 17 bases between. Germline lookup yields CDR1 SGHRS and CDR2 YFSETQ.

The V gene is TRBV7-9, the J gene TRBJ1-3, with D perhaps matching TRBD1 (5 bases). This CDR3 comprises 15 residues. The germline V gene encodes CDR1 SEHNR and CDR2 FQNEAQ (reference sequence). V was clipped by 0 bases and J by 8 bases, with 14 bases between them. Here the CDR3 reads CASSLARDSSDTIYF. In DNA, the CDR3 is TGTGCCAGCAGCTTAGCGCGTGACAGCTCAGACACCATATATTTT.

V is TRBV7-2 and J is TRBJ1-1, with D possibly TRBD1 on 5 matching bases. The CDR3 runs to 15 residues. Germline CDR1 and CDR2: SGHTA and FQGNSA. The V and J ends lost 7 bases and 4 bases respectively, with 19 bases between them. CDR3 amino acids: CASTLLGGYATEAFF. CDR3 bases: TGTGCCAGCACCCTTCTCGGGGGTTATGCCACTGAAGCTTTCTTT.

The V gene is TRBV5-1, the J gene TRBJ2-2, with 9 bases aligning to TRBD1. The germline CDR1 and CDR2 sequences are SGHRS and YFSETQ. The CDR3 contains 15 residues. V lost 0 bases to trimming and J lost 7 bases; unmatched junction nucleotides: 4. For the CDR3, the DNA is TGCGCCAGCAGCTTGGGTGACAGGGGGAACGGGGAGCTGTTTTTT. It specifies CASSLGDRGNGELFF.

The chain couples TRBV7-2 to TRBJ2-1, with 11 positions matching TRBD2. The germline gives CDR1 SGHTA, CDR2 FQGNSA. This CDR3 has 16 residues. The V segment lost 5 bases and the J segment 6 bases; nucleotides outside the gene matches: 9. In DNA form, the CDR3 reads TGTGCCAGCAGCCTCCCAACTAGCGGGGGCCCCAATGAGCAGTTCTTC. It codes for CASSLPTSGGPNEQFF.

This chain connects TRBV6-5 to TRBJ1-6, with D possibly TRBD1 on 6 matching bases. The germline CDR1 and CDR2 sequences are MNHEY and SVGAGI. The CDR3 covers 14 residues. V lost 5 bases and J lost 9, with 14 bases in between. The chain's CDR3 is CASSRAGQSSPLHF. As DNA, the CDR3 is TGTGCCAGCAGTCGTGCGGGACAAAGTTCACCCCTCCACTTT.

This sequence joins TRBV20-1 and TRBJ2-1; 8 bases line up with TRBD2. CDR3 length: 13 residues. V lost 3 bases to trimming and J lost 10 bases; unmatched junction nucleotides: 8. Germline CDR1 reads DFQATT; CDR2 reads SNEGSKA (reference sequence). The CDR3: CSASSGALREQFF. The CDR3 DNA sequence: TGCAGTGCTAGTAGCGGGGCCTTGAGAGAGCAGTTCTTC.

This chain uses TRBV29-1 with TRBJ1-1, with 7 bases fitting TRBD1. The V segment lost 8 bases and the J segment 2 bases; nucleotides outside the gene matches: 20. The CDR3 length is 17 residues. CDR1 and CDR2 from the germline V gene are SQVTM and ANQGSEA. The CDR3 region has the DNA TGCAGCTACCTTCCTCCCCAGTTTCGACAGGGCAACACTGAAGCTTTCTTT. This codes for CSYLPPQFRQGNTEAFF.

The rearrangement joins TRBV6-5 to TRBJ1-4, with D perhaps TRBD1 (5 bases). The V gene's germline CDR1 is MNHEY and CDR2 SVGAGI. The V end lost 4 bases, the J end lost 9 bases, and 15 bases lay between the germline ends. The CDR3 is 14 amino acids. CDR3 DNA: TGTGCCAGCAGTTTTTTAGAGCTGGACAAAAAACTGTTTTTT. This codes for CASSFLELDKKLFF.

V and J are TRBV4-3 and TRBJ1-1; possibly TRBD1 for D (5 bases). From germline, CDR1 is LGHNA and CDR2 YSLEER. The CDR3 covers 15 residues. Trimming removed 4 bases at V and 5 bases at J, with 17 bases between. CDR3 sequence (DNA): TGCGCCAGCAGCCTTGACGGGCAGGGAGAGACTGAAGCTTTCTTT. Its protein is CASSLDGQGETEAFF.

The chain is built from TRBV4-1 and TRBJ1-3, with unresolved D. V was shortened by 0 bases and J by 3 bases, with 9 bases between the two germline ends. The CDR3 extends over 15 amino acids. Germline CDR1 reads MGHRA; CDR2 reads YSYEKL. The CDR3 DNA follows: TGCGCCAGCAGCCAAGAAAGAGGGAGTGGAAACACCATATATTTT. It yields the protein CASSQERGSGNTIYF.

V gene TRBV19 combines with J gene TRBJ1-2, with D unresolved. Trimming removed 1 base from V and 6 bases from J, with 21 bases in between. Germline CDR1 LNHDA, CDR2 SQIVND (reference sequence). This CDR3 has 17 amino acids. This CDR3 is CASSIGRSGPRGDGYTF. The CDR3 region has the DNA TGTGCCAGTAGTATAGGGAGGTCCGGACCCCGCGGGGATGGCTACACCTTC.

The sample holds one count of this clone. This chain uses TRBV12-3 or TRBV12-4 with TRBJ1-2, with a possible D match to TRBD1 (6 bases). The CDR3 runs to 13 residues. Trimming removed 5 bases from V and 5 bases from J, with 12 bases in between. CDR3 protein: CASSPTGMYGYTF. Written as DNA, the CDR3 is TGTGCCAGCAGTCCGACAGGAATGTATGGCTACACCTTC.

Turning to this clone: One end of the junction fails to match germline, which may point to a read error. This chain joins TRBV27 and TRBJ1-2, with 8 positions matching TRBD1. The germline gives CDR1 MNHEY, CDR2 SMNVEV (reference sequence). This CDR3 comprises 12 residues. CDR3 sequence (DNA): TGTGCCAGCAGTCCACAGGGACAGGCGGCTATCTTC. Translating it yields CASSPQGQAAIF.

In DNA, the CDR3 is TGTGCCAGTAGCCCCCCAAGTTTACCCCAGCATTTT. Translation: CASSPPSLPQHF. V gene TRBV19 combines with J gene TRBJ1-5; no definite D call. There are 12 residues in the CDR3. V lost 6 bases and J 10 bases, leaving 13 bases between the germline ends. CDR1 and CDR2 from the germline V gene are LNHDA and SQIVND (reference sequence). Combining the CDR3 with reference TRBV19 and TRBJ1-5 gives the whole variable domain DGGITQSPKYLFRKEGQNVTLSCEQNLNHDAMYWYRQDPGQGLRLIYYSQIVNDFQKGDIAEGYSVSREKKESFPLTVTSAQKNPTAFYLCASSPPSLPQHFGDGTRLSIL.

J is TRBJ2-2 and V is TRBV3-1 (or the pseudogene TRBV3-2); TRBD2 matches 7 bases. With V trimmed by 2 bases and J by 2 bases, 8 bases remained unmatched. Germline values: CDR1 LGHDT, CDR2 YNNKEL (reference sequence). The CDR3 is made up of 17 amino acids. The CDR3 DNA reads TGTGCCAGCAGCCAAAGGGCCCTAGCGGTTAACACCGGGGAGCTGTTTTTT. As protein: CASSQRALAVNTGELFF.

The chain is built from TRBV11-2 and TRBJ1-6; 12 bases agree with TRBD1. Germline CDR1 SGHAT, CDR2 FQNNGV. The CDR3 contains 15 residues. V trimming: 4 bases; J trimming: 8 bases; junction bases outside the gene matches: 3. The CDR3 DNA follows: TGTGCCAGCAGCTACGGGACAGGGGGCTATTCACCCCTCCACTTT. Translated: CASSYGTGGYSPLHF.

The genes are TRBV28 and TRBJ1-6; D remains unclear. V lost 6 bases, J lost 8 bases, and 20 bases lay in between. This CDR3 spans 16 amino acids. Germline V CDR1 and CDR2: MDHEN, SYDVKM. In nucleotides, the CDR3 is TGTGCCAGCAGACCTAGTGGTGTGGCAGCGCATTCACCCCTCCACTTT. Protein sequence: CASRPSGVAAHSPLHF.

Only one count was recorded for this clone. Within the sample, other DNA sequences also encode this same CDR3. The V call is TRBV29-1, the J call TRBJ2-1; D is unclear. This CDR3 comprises 11 residues. The germline CDR1 and CDR2 sequences are SQVTM and ANQGSEA. Between the trimmed V and J ends, which lost 4 bases and 5 bases, there was a span of 6 bases. CDR3 loop: CSVVRNNEQFF. CDR3 nucleotides: TGCAGCGTTGTGAGGAACAATGAGCAGTTCTTC.

V gene TRBV19 combines with J gene TRBJ2-2, with 7 bases aligning to TRBD1. CDR1 and CDR2 from the germline V gene are LNHDA and SQIVND (reference sequence). The CDR3 extends over 16 amino acids. V shed 4 bases and J 1 base; nucleotides not matched to a gene: 6. CDR3 protein: CASSTQDRLNTGELFF. The CDR3 bases are TGTGCCAGTAGTACCCAGGACAGGCTGAACACCGGGGAGCTGTTTTTT.

The table lists this clone with a count of one. V is TRBV6-5 and J is TRBJ2-5; 9 bases align to TRBD1. CDR3 length: 15 residues. J was trimmed by 0 bases and V by 4 bases; bases with no gene match: 3. Germline CDR1 and CDR2: MNHEY and SVGAGI. CDR3 region: CASSWTGANQETQYF. In nucleotides, the CDR3 is TGTGCCAGCAGTTGGACAGGGGCGAACCAAGAGACCCAGTACTTC.

At least ten counts were recorded for this clone. DNA of the CDR3: TGTGCCACCGCCCACCGCGTAAGGGGCACTGAAGCTTTCTTT. Translated, it gives CATAHRVRGTEAFF. J is TRBJ1-1 and V is TRBV21-1; TRBD1, the table's D call, was not compared with the DNA. TRBV21-1 is a pseudogene locus. The CDR3 spans 14 residues.